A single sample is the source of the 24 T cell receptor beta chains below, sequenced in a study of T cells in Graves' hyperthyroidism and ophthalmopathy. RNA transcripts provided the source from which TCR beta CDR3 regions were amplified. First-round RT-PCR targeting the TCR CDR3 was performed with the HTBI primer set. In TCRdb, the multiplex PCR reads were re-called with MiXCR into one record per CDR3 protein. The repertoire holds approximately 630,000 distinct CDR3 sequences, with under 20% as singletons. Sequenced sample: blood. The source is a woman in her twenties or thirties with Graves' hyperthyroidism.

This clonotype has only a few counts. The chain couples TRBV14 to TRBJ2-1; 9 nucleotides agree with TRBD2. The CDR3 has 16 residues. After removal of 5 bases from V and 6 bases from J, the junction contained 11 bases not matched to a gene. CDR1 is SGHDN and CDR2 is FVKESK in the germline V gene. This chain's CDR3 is CASSKREALAGNEQFF. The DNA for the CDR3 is TGTGCCAGCAGCAAGCGGGAGGCCCTTGCCGGCAATGAGCAGTTCTTC.

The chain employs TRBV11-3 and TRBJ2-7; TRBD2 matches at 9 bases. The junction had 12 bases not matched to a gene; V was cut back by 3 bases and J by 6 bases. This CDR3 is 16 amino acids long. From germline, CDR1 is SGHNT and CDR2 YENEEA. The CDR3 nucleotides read TGTGCCAGCAGCTTGTTCGAGCGGGAGGTTACGGGCGAGCAGTACTTC. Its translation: CASSLFEREVTGEQYF.

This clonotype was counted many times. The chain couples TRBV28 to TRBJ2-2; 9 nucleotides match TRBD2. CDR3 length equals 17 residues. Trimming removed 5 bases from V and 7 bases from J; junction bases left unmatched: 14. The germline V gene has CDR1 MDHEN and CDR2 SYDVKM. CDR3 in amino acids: CASSDYSGSSGHGELFF. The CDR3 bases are TGTGCCAGCAGTGATTATAGCGGGAGTAGTGGTCACGGGGAGCTGTTTTTT.

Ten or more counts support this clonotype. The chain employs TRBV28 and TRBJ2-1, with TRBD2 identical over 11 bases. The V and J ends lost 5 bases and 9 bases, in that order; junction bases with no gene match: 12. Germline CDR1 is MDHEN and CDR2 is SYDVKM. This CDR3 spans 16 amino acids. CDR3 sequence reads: CASSPPGTSGSREQFF. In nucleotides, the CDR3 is TGTGCCAGCAGTCCACCCGGGACTAGCGGTTCTCGTGAGCAGTTCTTC.

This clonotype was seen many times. The chain's CDR3 is CASSLTGGEGDTQYF. The DNA of the CDR3 is TGTGCCAGCAGCTTAACGGGCGGGGAGGGTGATACGCAGTATTTT. This chain joins TRBV7-3 and TRBJ2-3, with 7 bases identical to TRBD2. With V trimmed by 0 bases and J by 6 bases, 6 bases remained unmatched. The CDR3 consists of 15 residues. Germline CDR1 reads SGHTA; CDR2 reads FQGTGA.

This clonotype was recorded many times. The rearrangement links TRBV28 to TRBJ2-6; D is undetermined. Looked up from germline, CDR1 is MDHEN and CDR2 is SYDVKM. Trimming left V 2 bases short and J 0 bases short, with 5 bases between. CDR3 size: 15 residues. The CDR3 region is CASSLEFSGANVLTF. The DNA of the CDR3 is TGTGCCAGCAGTTTAGAGTTCTCTGGGGCCAACGTCCTGACTTTC.

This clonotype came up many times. The CDR3 is CASSPSSAALHNEQFF. CDR3 nucleotide sequence: TGCGCCAGCAGCCCCTCATCAGCGGCCCTCCACAATGAGCAGTTCTTC. The rearrangement links TRBV5-1 to TRBJ2-1, with a weak D call TRBD2 (5 bases). With 4 bases removed from V and 5 bases from J, the gap between germline ends came to 19 bases. The CDR3 consists of 16 residues. CDR1 and CDR2 (germline): SGHRS, YFSETQ. Filled out from reference TRBV5-1 and TRBJ2-1, the complete variable domain reads KAGVTQTPRYLIKTRGQQVTLSCSPISGHRSVSWYQQTPGQGLQFLFEYFSETQRNKGNFPGRFSGRQFSNSRSEMNVSTLELGDSALYLCASSPSSAALHNEQFFGPGTRLTVL.

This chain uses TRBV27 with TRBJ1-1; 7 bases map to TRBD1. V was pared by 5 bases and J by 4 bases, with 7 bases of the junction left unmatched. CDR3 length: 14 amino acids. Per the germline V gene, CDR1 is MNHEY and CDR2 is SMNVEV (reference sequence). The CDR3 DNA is TGTGCCAGCAGTATTTCACAGGGGTTCACTGAAGCTTTCTTT. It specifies CASSISQGFTEAFF.

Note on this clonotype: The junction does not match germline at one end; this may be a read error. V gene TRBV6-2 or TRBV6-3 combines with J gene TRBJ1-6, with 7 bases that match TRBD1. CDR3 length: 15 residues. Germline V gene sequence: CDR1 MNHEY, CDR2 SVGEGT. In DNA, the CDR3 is TGTGCCAACAGTTACTCGACAGGGTTGAATTCACCCCTCCACTTT. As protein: CANSYSTGLNSPLHF.

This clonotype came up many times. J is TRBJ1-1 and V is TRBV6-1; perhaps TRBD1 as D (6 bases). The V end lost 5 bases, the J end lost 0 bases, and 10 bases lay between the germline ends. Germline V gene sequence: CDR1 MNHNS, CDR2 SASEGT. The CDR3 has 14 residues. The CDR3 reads CASSIRGVNTEAFF. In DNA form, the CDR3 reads TGTGCCAGCAGTATCAGGGGAGTGAACACTGAAGCTTTCTTT.

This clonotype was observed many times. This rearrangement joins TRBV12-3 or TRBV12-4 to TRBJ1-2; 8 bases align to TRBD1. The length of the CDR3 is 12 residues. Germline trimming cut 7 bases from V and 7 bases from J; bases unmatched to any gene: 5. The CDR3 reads CASTRDRGGYTF. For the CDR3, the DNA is TGTGCCAGCACCCGTGACAGGGGTGGCTACACCTTC.

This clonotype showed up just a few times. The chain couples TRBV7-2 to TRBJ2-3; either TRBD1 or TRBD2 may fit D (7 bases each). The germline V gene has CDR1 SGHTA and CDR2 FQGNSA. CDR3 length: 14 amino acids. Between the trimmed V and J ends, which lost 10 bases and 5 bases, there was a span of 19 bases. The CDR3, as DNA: TGTGCCATCCCCCACCCAGGGGGGGGAGATACGCAGTATTTT. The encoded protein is CAIPHPGGGDTQYF.

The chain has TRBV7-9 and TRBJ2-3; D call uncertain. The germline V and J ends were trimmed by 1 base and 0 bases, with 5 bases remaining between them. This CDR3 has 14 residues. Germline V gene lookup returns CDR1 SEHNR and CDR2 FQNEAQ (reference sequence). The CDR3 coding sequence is TGTGCCAGCAGCTTAGATCACAGCACAGATACGCAGTATTTT. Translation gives CASSLDHSTDTQYF.

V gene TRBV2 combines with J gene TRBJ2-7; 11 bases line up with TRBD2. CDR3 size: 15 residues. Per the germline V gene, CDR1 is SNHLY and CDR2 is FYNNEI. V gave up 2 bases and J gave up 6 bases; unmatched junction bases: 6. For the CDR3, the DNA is TGTGCCAGCAGTGAACCGACTAGCGGGATAAGCGAGCAGTACTTC. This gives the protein CASSEPTSGISEQYF.

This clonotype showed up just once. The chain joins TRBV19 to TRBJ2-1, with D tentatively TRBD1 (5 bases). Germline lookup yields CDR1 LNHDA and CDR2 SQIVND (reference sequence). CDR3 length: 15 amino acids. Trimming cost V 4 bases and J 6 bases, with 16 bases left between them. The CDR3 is CASSTLIGRGNEQFF. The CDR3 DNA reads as TGTGCCAGTAGTACCCTTATCGGAAGGGGCAATGAGCAGTTCTTC.

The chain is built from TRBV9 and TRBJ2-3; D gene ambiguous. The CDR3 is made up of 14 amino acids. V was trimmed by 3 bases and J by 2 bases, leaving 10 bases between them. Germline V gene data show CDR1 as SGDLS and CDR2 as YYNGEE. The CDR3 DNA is TGTGCCAGCAGCGCCAGTGGGAACACAGATACGCAGTATTTT. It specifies CASSASGNTDTQYF.

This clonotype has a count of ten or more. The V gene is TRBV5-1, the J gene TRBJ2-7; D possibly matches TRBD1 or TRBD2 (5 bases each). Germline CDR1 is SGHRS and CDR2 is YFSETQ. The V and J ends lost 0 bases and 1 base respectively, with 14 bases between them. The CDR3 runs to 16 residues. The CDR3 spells CASSLERGRDSYEQYF. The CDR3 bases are TGCGCCAGCAGCTTGGAGAGGGGACGGGATTCCTACGAGCAGTACTTC.

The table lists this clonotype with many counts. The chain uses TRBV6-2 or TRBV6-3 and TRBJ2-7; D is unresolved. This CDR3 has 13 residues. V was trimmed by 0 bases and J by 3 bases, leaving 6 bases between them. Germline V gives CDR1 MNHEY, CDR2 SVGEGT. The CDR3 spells CASSYSRIYEQYF. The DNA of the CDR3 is TGTGCCAGCAGTTACTCGCGGATCTACGAGCAGTACTTC.

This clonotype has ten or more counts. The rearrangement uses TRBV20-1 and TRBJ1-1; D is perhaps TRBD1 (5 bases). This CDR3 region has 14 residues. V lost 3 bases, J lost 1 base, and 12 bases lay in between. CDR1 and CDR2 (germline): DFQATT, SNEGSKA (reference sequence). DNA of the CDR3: TGCAGTGCTAGGGTATTTGGGGGGAACACTGAAGCTTTCTTT. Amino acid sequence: CSARVFGGNTEAFF.

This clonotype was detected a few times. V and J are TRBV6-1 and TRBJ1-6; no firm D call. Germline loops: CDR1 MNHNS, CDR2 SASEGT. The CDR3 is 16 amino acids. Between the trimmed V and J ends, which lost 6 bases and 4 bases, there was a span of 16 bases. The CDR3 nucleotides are TGTGCCAGCAGCCCGAGACCTTTCCATTATAATTCACCCCTCCACTTT. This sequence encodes CASSPRPFHYNSPLHF.

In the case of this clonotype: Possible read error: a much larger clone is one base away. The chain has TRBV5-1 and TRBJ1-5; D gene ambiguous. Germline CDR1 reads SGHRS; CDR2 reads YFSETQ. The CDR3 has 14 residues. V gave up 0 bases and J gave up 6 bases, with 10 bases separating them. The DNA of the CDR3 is TGCGCCAGCAGCTTGGATGGGGAGGGTCAGCCCCAGCATTTT. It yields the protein CASSLDGEGQPQHF.

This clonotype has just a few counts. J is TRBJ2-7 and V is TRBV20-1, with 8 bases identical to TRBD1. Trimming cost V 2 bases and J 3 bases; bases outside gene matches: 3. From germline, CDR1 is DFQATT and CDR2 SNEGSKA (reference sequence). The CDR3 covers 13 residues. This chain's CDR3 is CSARQGAIYEQYF. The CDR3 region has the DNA TGCAGTGCTAGACAGGGGGCCATCTACGAGCAGTACTTC.

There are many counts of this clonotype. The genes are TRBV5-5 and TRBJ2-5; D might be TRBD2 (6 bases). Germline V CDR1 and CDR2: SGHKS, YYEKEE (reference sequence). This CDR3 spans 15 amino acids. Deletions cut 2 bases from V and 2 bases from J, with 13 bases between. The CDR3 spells CASSFYGGGQETQYF. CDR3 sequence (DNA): TGTGCCAGCAGCTTCTACGGGGGAGGTCAAGAGACCCAGTACTTC.

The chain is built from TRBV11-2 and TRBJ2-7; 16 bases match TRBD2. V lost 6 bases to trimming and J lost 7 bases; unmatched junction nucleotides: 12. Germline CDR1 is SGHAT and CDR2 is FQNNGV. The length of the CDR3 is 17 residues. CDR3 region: CASSRSGTSGRAWEQYF. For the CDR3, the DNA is TGTGCCAGCAGTCGTTCCGGGACTAGCGGGAGGGCCTGGGAGCAGTACTTC.